The table lists the clone carrying this T cell receptor (beta chain) with a count of one. Antigen specificity is unknown. These data originate in a study of shared clonotypes between healthy human individuals. Study as a whole: Three men and two women, aged 18 to 49, were donors. Study conclusions and caveats: Of the naive CD4 clonotypes, around 5% were shared across a few donors. The sampled material consisted only of blood, and tissue repertoires are likely to differ.

CDR1 is MNHNY and CDR2 is SVGAGI in the germline V gene (reference sequence). V lost 2 bases, J lost 4 bases, and 3 bases stayed unmatched. This CDR3 has 15 residues. Terminally differentiated effector memory CD45RA+ cells were excluded from the naive CD8 cells, which were CD45RO-negative and positively selected for CCR7. Original handling: For the immunoSEQ data, sequences were junction-only without quality scores, so filtering differed. Profiling relied on immunoSEQ multiplex PCR, and the TCRdb table lists in-frame clones only, not all of them. For V, J and clone size, that table is used; D and trimming come from the DNA. The sample holds about 2.2 million clones, around 93% seen once.

Sequenced material: naive CD8+ T cells from PBMCs. The V call is TRBV6-6, the J call TRBJ2-3; 10 bases map to TRBD1. The source of this sequence is a man younger than 35 in good health. Some clones in this sample may be carry-over from other donors' samples. In DNA form, the CDR3 reads TGTGCCAGCAGTTACCGGGACAGGGGAGCAGATACGCAGTATTTT. It codes for CASSYRDRGADTQYF.